One sample yielded the 2 T cell receptor beta chains listed below, sequenced in a study of T cells in Graves' hyperthyroidism and ophthalmopathy. Regions amplified from RNA transcripts were the TCR beta CDR3 regions. With the HTBI primer set, the TCR CDR3 went through a first round of RT-PCR. TCRdb passed the multiplex PCR reads through MiXCR, listing each CDR3 protein once. The repertoire holds hundreds of thousands of distinct CDR3 sequences, with around 15% as singletons. Sample: blood. The receptor set was obtained from a woman between 18 and 30 years old with Graves' hyperthyroidism.

The CDR3 reads CASSPDFTTDTQYF. For the CDR3, the DNA is TGTGCCAGCAGCCCCGACTTCACCACAGATACGCAGTATTTT. The chain recombines TRBV7-6 with TRBJ2-3; no firm D call. V was clipped by 5 bases and J by 2 bases, with 11 bases between them. Per germline, CDR1 SGHVS and CDR2 FNYEAQ. The CDR3 contains 14 residues.

The gene calls are TRBV18 and TRBJ1-1; no definite D call. The CDR3 sequence is 13 residues long. V lost 3 bases and J lost 3, with 8 bases in between. Germline V lookup: CDR1 KGHSH, CDR2 LQKENI. In DNA form, the CDR3 reads TGTGCCAGCTCACCGGTGAAGGACACTGAAGCTTTCTTT. Amino acids: CASSPVKDTEAFF.